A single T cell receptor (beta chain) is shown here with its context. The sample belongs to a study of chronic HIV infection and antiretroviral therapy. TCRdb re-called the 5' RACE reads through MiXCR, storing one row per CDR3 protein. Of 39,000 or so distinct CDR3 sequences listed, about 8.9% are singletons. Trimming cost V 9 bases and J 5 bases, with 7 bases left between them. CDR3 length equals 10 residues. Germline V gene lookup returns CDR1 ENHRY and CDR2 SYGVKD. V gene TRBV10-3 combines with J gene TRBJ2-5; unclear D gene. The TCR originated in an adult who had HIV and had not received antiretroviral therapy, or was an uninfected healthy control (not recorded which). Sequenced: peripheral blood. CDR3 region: CAMIFETQYF. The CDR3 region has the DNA TGTGCCATGATATTTGAGACCCAGTACTTC.